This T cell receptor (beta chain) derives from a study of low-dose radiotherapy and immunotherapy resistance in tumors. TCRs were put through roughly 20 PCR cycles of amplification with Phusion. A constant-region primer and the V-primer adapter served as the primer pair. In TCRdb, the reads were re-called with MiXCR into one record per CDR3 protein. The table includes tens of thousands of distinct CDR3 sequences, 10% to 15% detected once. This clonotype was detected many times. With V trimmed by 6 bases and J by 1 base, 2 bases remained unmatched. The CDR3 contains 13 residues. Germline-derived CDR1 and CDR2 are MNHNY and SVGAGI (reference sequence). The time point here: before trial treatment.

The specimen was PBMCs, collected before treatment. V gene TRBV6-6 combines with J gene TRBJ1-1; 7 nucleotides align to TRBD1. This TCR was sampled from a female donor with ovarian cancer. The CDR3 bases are TGTGCCAGCAGACGACAGGGGAACACTGAAGCTTTCTTT. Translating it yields CASRRQGNTEAFF.